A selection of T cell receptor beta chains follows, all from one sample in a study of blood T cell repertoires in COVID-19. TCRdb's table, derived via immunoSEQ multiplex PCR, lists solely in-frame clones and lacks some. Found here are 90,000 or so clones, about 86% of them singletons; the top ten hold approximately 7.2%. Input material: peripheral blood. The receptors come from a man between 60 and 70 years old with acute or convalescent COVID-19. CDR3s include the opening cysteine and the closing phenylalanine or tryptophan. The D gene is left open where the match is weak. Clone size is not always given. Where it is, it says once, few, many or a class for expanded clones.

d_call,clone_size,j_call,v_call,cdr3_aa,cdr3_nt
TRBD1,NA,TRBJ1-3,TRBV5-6,CASSRTGDGNTIYF,TGTGCCAGCAGTCGTACAGGGGACGGAAACACCATATATTTT
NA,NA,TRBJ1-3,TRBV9,CASSTGHTRISGNTIYF,TGTGCCAGCAGCACAGGACATACGCGGATCTCTGGAAACACCATATATTTT
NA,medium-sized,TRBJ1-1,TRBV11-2,CASSLGLPVMSTEAFF,TGTGCCAGCAGCTTAGGTCTACCGGTTATGTCCACTGAAGCTTTCTTT
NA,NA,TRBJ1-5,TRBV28,CASSPTPGGAAQPQHF,TGTGCCAGCAGCCCAACACCGGGGGGGGCTGCTCAGCCCCAGCATTTT
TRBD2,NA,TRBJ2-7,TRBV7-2,CASSLGVSGGYSYEQYF,TGTGCCAGCAGCTTAGGGGTTAGCGGGGGGTACTCCTACGAGCAGTACTTC
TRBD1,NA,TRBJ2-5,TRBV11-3,CASSLGTGIGETQYF,TGTGCCAGCAGCTTAGGGACAGGGATCGGAGAGACCCAGTACTTC
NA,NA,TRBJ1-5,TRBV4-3,CASSQDAGGSNQPQHF,TGCGCCAGCAGCCAAGATGCGGGGGGTAGCAATCAGCCCCAGCATTTT
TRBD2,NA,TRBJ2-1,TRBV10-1,CASSPASGVYNEQFF,TGCGCCAGCAGTCCCGCTAGCGGAGTTTACAATGAGCAGTTCTTC
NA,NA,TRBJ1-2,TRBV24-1,CATSFRGSNYGYTF,TGTGCCACCAGTTTCAGGGGTTCTAACTATGGCTACACCTTC
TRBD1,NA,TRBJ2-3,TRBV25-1,CASRRTGLDTQYF,TGTGCCAGCAGGCGGACAGGGCTAGATACGCAGTATTTT
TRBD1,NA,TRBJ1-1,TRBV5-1,CASSWDRGIGYTEAFF,TGCGCCAGCAGCTGGGACAGGGGGATCGGGTACACTGAAGCTTTCTTT
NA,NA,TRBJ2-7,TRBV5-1,CASSLGTTLDYEQYF,TGCGCCAGCAGCTTGGGTACCACTCTAGACTACGAGCAGTACTTC
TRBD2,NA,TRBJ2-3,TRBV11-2,CASSLLRERKDTQYF,TGTGCCAGCAGCTTATTGCGGGAGAGGAAAGATACGCAGTATTTT
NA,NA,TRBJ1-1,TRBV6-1,CASSEEGRAILGRTEAFF,TGTGCCAGCAGTGAGGAGGGCAGGGCTATTTTGGGTCGCACTGAAGCTTTCTTT
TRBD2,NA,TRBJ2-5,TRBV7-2,CASTGRGAWETQYF,TGTGCCAGCACCGGGAGGGGGGCCTGGGAGACCCAGTACTTC
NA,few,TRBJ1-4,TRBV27,CAPEEGAFF,TGTGCCCCCGAGGAGGGAGCGTTTTTT
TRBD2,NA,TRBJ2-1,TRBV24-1,CATSDKAGAPYNEQFF,TGTGCCACCAGCGACAAAGCGGGAGCCCCCTACAATGAGCAGTTCTTC
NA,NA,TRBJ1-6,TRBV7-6,CASSFTGTNSPLHF,TGTGCCAGCAGCTTCACTGGGACAAATTCACCCCTCCACTTT
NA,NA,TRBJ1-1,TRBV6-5,CASKDTGYTEAFF,TGTGCCAGCAAAGACACAGGGTACACTGAAGCTTTCTTT
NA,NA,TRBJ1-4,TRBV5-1,CASTNTGRGEKLFF,TGCGCCAGCACCAACACCGGACGAGGGGAAAAACTGTTTTTT
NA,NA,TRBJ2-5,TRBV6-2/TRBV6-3,CASSYSSSARVRETQYF,TGTGCCAGCAGTTACTCGTCTAGCGCTCGGGTCCGGGAGACCCAGTACTTC
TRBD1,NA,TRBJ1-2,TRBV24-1,CATSEGTGGGYTF,TGTGCCACCAGTGAAGGGACAGGTGGTGGCTACACCTTC
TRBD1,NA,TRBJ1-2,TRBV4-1,CASSQYTGQNYGYTF,TGCGCCAGCAGCCAATATACGGGACAGAACTATGGCTACACCTTC
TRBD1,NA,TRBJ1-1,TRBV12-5,CASGLVQTGGFNTEAFF,TGTGCTAGTGGTTTGGTACAAACAGGGGGATTCAACACTGAAGCTTTCTTT
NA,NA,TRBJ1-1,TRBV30,CAWRRGRDSGWAFF,TGTGCCTGGAGGAGAGGCCGGGACTCCGGGTGGGCTTTCTTT
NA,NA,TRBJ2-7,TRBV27,CASSLFRTPASYEQYF,TGTGCCAGCAGTTTATTTCGGACTCCCGCCTCCTACGAGCAGTACTTC
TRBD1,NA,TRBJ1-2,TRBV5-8,CASRRPGQGNSYGYTF,TGTGCCAGCAGGCGGCCGGGACAGGGGAATTCCTATGGCTACACCTTC
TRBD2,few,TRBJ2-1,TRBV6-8,CASSYLAGPQEYNEQFF,TGTGCCAGCAGTTACTTAGCGGGGCCCCAGGAATACAATGAGCAGTTCTTC
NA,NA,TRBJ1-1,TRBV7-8,CASARQGPNTEAFF,TGTGCCAGCGCCAGACAAGGCCCGAACACTGAAGCTTTCTTT
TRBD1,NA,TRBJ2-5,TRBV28,CASSFDRVRETQYF,TGTGCCAGCAGTTTCGACAGGGTTAGAGAGACCCAGTACTTC
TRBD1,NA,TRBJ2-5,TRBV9,CASSWGQKETQYF,TGTGCCAGCAGCTGGGGACAGAAAGAGACCCAGTACTTC
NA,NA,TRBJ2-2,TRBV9,CASSPRNRANTGELFF,TGTGCCAGCAGCCCCCGCAACAGGGCGAACACCGGGGAGCTGTTTTTT
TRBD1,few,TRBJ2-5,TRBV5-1,CASSLRQGNQETQYF,TGCGCCAGCAGCCTCCGACAGGGGAACCAAGAGACCCAGTACTTC
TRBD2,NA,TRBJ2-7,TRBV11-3,CASSHSGSYEQYF,TGTGCCAGCAGCCACAGCGGGAGTTACGAGCAGTACTTC
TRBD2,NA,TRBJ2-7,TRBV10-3,CAISELAGVRNEQYF,TGTGCCATCAGTGAGCTAGCGGGAGTTCGGAACGAGCAGTACTTC
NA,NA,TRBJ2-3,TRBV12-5,CASSLSNAILDTQYF,TGTGCTAGTAGTTTGTCAAACGCGATCCTAGATACGCAGTATTTT
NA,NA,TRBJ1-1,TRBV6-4,CASSEETGNTEAFF,TGTGCCAGCAGTGAGGAGACGGGGAACACTGAAGCTTTCTTT
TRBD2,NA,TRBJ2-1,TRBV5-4,CASSYSGRGEQFF,TGTGCCAGCAGCTATAGCGGGAGAGGCGAGCAGTTCTTC
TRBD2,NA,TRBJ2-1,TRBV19,CASKSGLAAHNEQFF,TGTGCCAGTAAATCTGGGCTAGCGGCACACAATGAGCAGTTCTTC
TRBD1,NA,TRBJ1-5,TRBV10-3,CAISESGGQGSNQPQHF,TGTGCCATCAGTGAGTCGGGGGGACAGGGAAGCAATCAGCCCCAGCATTTT
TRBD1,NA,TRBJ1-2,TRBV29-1,CSVEGSGQGVNYGYTF,TGCAGCGTTGAAGGTTCTGGACAGGGAGTGAACTATGGCTACACCTTC